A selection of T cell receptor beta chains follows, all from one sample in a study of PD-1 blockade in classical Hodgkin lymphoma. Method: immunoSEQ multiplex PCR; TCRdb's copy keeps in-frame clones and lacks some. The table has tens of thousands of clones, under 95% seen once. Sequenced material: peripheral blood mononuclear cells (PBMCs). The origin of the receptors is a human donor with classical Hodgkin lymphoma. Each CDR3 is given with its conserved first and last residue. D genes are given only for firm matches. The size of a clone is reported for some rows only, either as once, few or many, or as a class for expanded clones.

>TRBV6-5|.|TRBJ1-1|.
CASSYSSGSTEAFF
TGTGCCAGCAGTTACTCGTCAGGTAGCACTGAAGCTTTCTTT
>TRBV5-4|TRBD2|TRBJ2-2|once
CASSLLGLAGYAGELFF
TGTGCCAGCAGCTTGCTAGGACTAGCGGGATACGCCGGGGAGCTGTTTTTT
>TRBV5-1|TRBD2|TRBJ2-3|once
CASSQVASGGRSGDTQYF
TGCGCCAGCAGCCAGGTGGCTAGCGGGGGTCGTAGTGGAGATACGCAGTATTTT
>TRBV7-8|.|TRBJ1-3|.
CASSSATVSSGNTIYF
TGTGCCAGCAGCTCCGCGACGGTGAGCTCTGGAAACACCATATATTTT
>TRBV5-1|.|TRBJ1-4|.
CASSPGRGDEKLFF
TGCGCCAGCAGCCCCGGGAGGGGGGATGAAAAACTGTTTTTT
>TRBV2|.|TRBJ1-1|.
CASNGRLRAEAFF
TGTGCCAGCAACGGCCGGTTGAGGGCTGAAGCTTTCTTT
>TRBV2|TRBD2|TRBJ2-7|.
CASTGTSGSDEQYF
TGTGCCAGCACCGGGACTAGCGGGAGCGACGAGCAGTACTTC
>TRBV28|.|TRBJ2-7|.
CASSLSSYEQYF
TGTGCCAGCAGTTTGAGCTCCTACGAGCAGTACTTC
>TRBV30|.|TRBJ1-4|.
CAWSGGEKLFF
TGTGCCTGGAGCGGGGGGGAAAAACTGTTTTTT
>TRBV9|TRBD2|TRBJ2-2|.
CASRRSGLAGYTGELFF
TGTGCCAGCAGACGGTCAGGGCTAGCGGGGTACACCGGGGAGCTGTTTTTT
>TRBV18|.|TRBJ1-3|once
CASSPLDELGNTIYF
TGTGCCAGCTCACCACTGGACGAACTTGGAAACACCATATATTTT
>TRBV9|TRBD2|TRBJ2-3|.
CASSVGLADTDTQYF
TGTGCCAGCAGCGTAGGGCTAGCGGACACAGATACGCAGTATTTT
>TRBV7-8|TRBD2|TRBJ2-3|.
CASSPTSGRGNTQYF
TGTGCCAGCAGTCCCACTAGCGGGAGGGGGAATACGCAGTATTTT
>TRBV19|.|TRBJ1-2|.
CASSILGVGRTNYGYTF
TGTGCCAGTAGTATACTCGGAGTCGGCAGGACCAACTATGGCTACACCTTC
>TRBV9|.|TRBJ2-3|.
CASSVEVSGYTDTQYF
TGTGCCAGCAGCGTAGAGGTTAGCGGTTACACAGATACGCAGTATTTT